Shown below are 22 T cell receptor beta chains from a single sample sequenced in a study of blood T cell repertoires in COVID-19. This table comes from immunoSEQ multiplex PCR, and its TCRdb copy is limited to in-frame clones, with some not included. The table shows over 130,000 clones, with 84% occurring only once. Sequencing input: peripheral blood. Receptors originate from a man aged 25 to 40 with COVID-19, enrolled during active disease.

CDR3 DNA sequence: TGTGCCAGCTCACCGCTTCTAGAGGGTGAGCAGTTCTTC. Amino acids: CASSPLLEGEQFF. This rearrangement joins TRBV18 to TRBJ2-1; TRBD2 might be the D (5 bases). Germline V CDR1 and CDR2: KGHSH, LQKENI. The V and J ends lost 3 bases and 9 bases respectively, with 12 bases between them. The length of the CDR3 is 13 residues.

This clone was counted a few times. The rearrangement links TRBV5-1 to TRBJ2-1; TRBD1 matches at 8 bases. The CDR3 extends over 15 amino acids. J lost 6 bases, V lost 5 bases, and 10 bases had no gene match. Germline V gene lookup returns CDR1 SGHRS and CDR2 YFSETQ. CDR3 nucleotide sequence: TGCGCCAGCAGTAAGACAGGGGACCCGAGCAATGAGCAGTTCTTC. Translation: CASSKTGDPSNEQFF.

The chain has TRBV6-5 and TRBJ1-2, with D possibly being TRBD1 (5 bases). Trimming left V 7 bases short and J 2 bases short, with 11 bases between. Per the germline V gene, CDR1 is MNHEY and CDR2 is SVGAGI. The CDR3 covers 13 residues. The CDR3 here is CASKFRQNYGYTF. The CDR3 DNA reads as TGTGCCAGCAAATTTAGACAGAACTATGGCTACACCTTC.

The gene calls are TRBV7-2 and TRBJ1-1; D remains ambiguous. The CDR3 length is 13 residues. Trimming shortened V by 5 bases and J by 1 base, and 8 bases separated the two germline ends. The V gene's germline CDR1 is SGHTA and CDR2 FQGNSA. The CDR3 coding sequence is TGTGCCAGCAGCACCGAGAGGAACACTGAAGCTTTCTTT. Protein: CASSTERNTEAFF.

The J gene is TRBJ2-1, the V gene TRBV10-1; 15 nucleotides align to TRBD2. After removal of 2 bases from V and 15 bases from J, the junction contained 5 bases not matched to a gene. The germline V gene has CDR1 WNHNN and CDR2 SYGVQD (reference sequence). The CDR3 runs 14 residues. The CDR3 nucleotides are TGCGCCAGCAGTGAGGGACTAGCGGGAGGGTTGTGGTTCTTC. Translation: CASSEGLAGGLWFF.

V gene TRBV7-2 combines with J gene TRBJ2-5; 8 nucleotides align to TRBD1. The V segment lost 5 bases and the J segment 5 bases; nucleotides outside the gene matches: 10. The germline gives CDR1 SGHTA, CDR2 FQGNSA. CDR3 length: 15 amino acids. CDR3 protein: CASSTSGGAWETQYF. Here the CDR3 DNA reads TGTGCCAGCAGCACCTCAGGGGGCGCCTGGGAGACCCAGTACTTC.

This clone appeared a single time. The J gene is TRBJ2-3, the V gene TRBV28, with D maybe TRBD1 (5 bases). The germline V gene encodes CDR1 MDHEN and CDR2 SYDVKM. The CDR3 covers 16 residues. Trimming stripped 0 bases from V and 5 bases from J, with 15 bases between. CDR3 nucleotides: TGTGCCAGCAGTTTATGGACGGGCCCCAGGGAAGATACGCAGTATTTT. Protein sequence: CASSLWTGPREDTQYF.

CDR3: CASSPGLGGGEQYF. CDR3 coding DNA: TGTGCCAGCTCACCGGGACTCGGTGGGGGCGAGCAGTACTTC. V and J are TRBV18 and TRBJ2-7, with TRBD2 as a possible D gene (6 bases). The CDR3 has 14 amino acids. Germline loops: CDR1 KGHSH, CDR2 LQKENI. V was shortened by 3 bases and J by 6 bases, with 15 bases between the two germline ends.

This chain uses TRBV29-1 with TRBJ2-7, with 8 bases matching TRBD1. The length of the CDR3 is 14 residues. The V and J ends lost 4 bases and 2 bases, in that order; junction bases with no gene match: 7. The germline CDR1 and CDR2 sequences are SQVTM and ANQGSEA. In nucleotides, the CDR3 is TGCAGCGTTGTCCGGACAGGGATTCCCTACGAGCAGTACTTC. The encoded protein is CSVVRTGIPYEQYF.

The rearrangement uses TRBV19 and TRBJ2-1; 9 nucleotides align to TRBD2. The CDR3 totals 16 residues. Trimming at V came to 4 bases and at J to 6 bases, leaving 10 bases not matched to a gene. Germline V gene lookup returns CDR1 LNHDA and CDR2 SQIVND (reference sequence). The CDR3 DNA sequence: TGTGCCAGTAGTAAGGGTTGGCGGGAGGGCTCCAATGAGCAGTTCTTC. Its translation is CASSKGWREGSNEQFF. The complete variable domain, with remaining parts taken from reference TRBV19 and TRBJ2-1, reads DGGITQSPKYLFRKEGQNVTLSCEQNLNHDAMYWYRQDPGQGLRLIYYSQIVNDFQKGDIAEGYSVSREKKESFPLTVTSAQKNPTAFYLCASSKGWREGSNEQFFGPGTRLTVL.

The rearrangement links TRBV28 to TRBJ1-5; perhaps TRBD1 as D (5 bases). This CDR3 has 15 residues. The germline CDR1 and CDR2 sequences are MDHEN and SYDVKM. V lost 6 bases and J lost 6, with 18 bases in between. This chain's CDR3 is CASSLGGGGIQPQHF. The CDR3 DNA reads TGTGCCAGCAGCCTGGGGGGGGGTGGAATTCAGCCCCAGCATTTT.

The chain employs TRBV5-5 and TRBJ2-3, with 7 positions matching TRBD2. Germline lookup yields CDR1 SGHKS and CDR2 YYEKEE (reference sequence). V dropped 0 bases and J dropped 2; count of bases not matched to a gene: 6. The length of the CDR3 is 16 residues. In DNA, the CDR3 is TGTGCCAGCAGCTTGGCTAGCGGCTTACTCACAGATACGCAGTATTTT. Protein: CASSLASGLLTDTQYF.

In its sample, this clone was seen a few times. J is TRBJ2-3 and V is TRBV2; 8 bases fit TRBD2. The CDR3 extends over 15 amino acids. Germline assignment: CDR1 SNHLY and CDR2 FYNNEI. After removal of 11 bases from V and 2 bases from J, the junction contained 12 bases not matched to a gene. CDR3: CAGKSGRGDTDTQYF. CDR3 nucleotide sequence: TGTGCCGGTAAAAGCGGGAGAGGGGACACAGATACGCAGTATTTT.

The chain employs TRBV27 and TRBJ2-3; possibly TRBD1 for D (6 bases). This CDR3 has 19 amino acids. V was cut by 5 bases and J by 6 bases, with 30 bases left in between. The V gene's germline CDR1 is MNHEY and CDR2 SMNVEV (reference sequence). CDR3 nucleotides: TGTGCCAGCAGTCTACAGGGAGTGTCCTGGGACCCCTCGGCGGATACGCAGTATTTT. Protein: CASSLQGVSWDPSADTQYF.

The chain links TRBV5-4 to TRBJ2-5; TRBD1 matches 8 bases. Trimming removed 3 bases from V and 4 bases from J; junction bases left unmatched: 5. CDR1 SGHNT and CDR2 YYREEE come from the germline V gene (reference sequence). There are 14 residues in the CDR3. The DNA of the CDR3 is TGTGCCAGCAGCTCCCGGACAGGGCTAGAGACCCAGTACTTC. Protein sequence: CASSSRTGLETQYF. The full variable domain, in which reference TRBV5-4 and TRBJ2-5 provide the parts outside the CDR3, is ETGVTQSPTHLIKTRGQQVTLRCSSQSGHNTVSWYQQALGQGPQFIFQYYREEENGRGNFPPRFSGLQFPNYSSELNVNALELDDSALYLCASSSRTGLETQYFGPGTRLLVL.

This clone was recorded once. The chain joins TRBV29-1 to TRBJ2-7; D might be TRBD2 (5 bases). Germline values: CDR1 SQVTM, CDR2 ANQGSEA. Between the trimmed V and J ends, which lost 4 bases and 5 bases, there was a span of 9 bases. The CDR3 has 11 residues. The CDR3 nucleotides read TGCAGCGTTGCGACCGGGGACGAGCAGTACTTC. As protein: CSVATGDEQYF.

The V call is TRBV5-4, the J call TRBJ2-3; D is perhaps TRBD2 (5 bases). This CDR3 is built from 15 residues. Between the trimmed V and J ends, which lost 0 bases and 2 bases, there was a span of 10 bases. Per germline, CDR1 SGHNT and CDR2 YYREEE (reference sequence). DNA for the CDR3: TGTGCCAGCAGCTTGGGGCCGGGGTCCACAGATACGCAGTATTTT. It yields the protein CASSLGPGSTDTQYF.

The chain has TRBV16 and TRBJ1-6; perhaps TRBD1 as D (5 bases). CDR1 and CDR2 from the germline V gene are KGHSY and FQNENV. The CDR3 is 15 residues long. The V end was cut by 0 bases, the J end by 7 bases, with 10 bases between. The CDR3 here is CASSQSTASNSPLHF. As DNA, the CDR3 is TGTGCCAGCAGCCAATCGACAGCCTCGAATTCACCCCTCCACTTT.

The chain uses TRBV3-1 (or the pseudogene TRBV3-2) and TRBJ2-7; 11 bases agree with TRBD2. CDR3 length equals 16 residues. The J segment lost 2 bases and the V segment lost 1 base, leaving 4 bases of the junction unmatched. Germline V gene lookup returns CDR1 LGHDT and CDR2 YNNKEL (reference sequence). CDR3 amino acids: CASSQGLAGGPYEQYF. The DNA for the CDR3 is TGTGCCAGCAGCCAAGGTCTAGCGGGAGGACCCTACGAGCAGTACTTC.

V usage is TRBV5-3 and J usage is TRBJ2-7, with D possibly matching TRBD1 (5 bases). TRBV5-3 is filed as an ORF, its function uncertain. The CDR3 is 18 amino acids. V lost 1 base, J lost 0 bases, and 20 bases lay in between. The DNA of the CDR3 is TGTGCCAGAAGCTTGTTTATTCTAGGACACACACTCTCCTACGAGCAGTACTTC. It specifies CARSLFILGHTLSYEQYF.

This clone has ten or more counts. The chain links TRBV4-2 to TRBJ2-5; maybe TRBD2 (6 bases). Trimming stripped 0 bases from V and 5 bases from J, with 16 bases between. CDR3 length: 16 amino acids. The germline V gene has CDR1 LGHNA and CDR2 YNFKEQ. The CDR3 reads CASSQDRGSGRETQYF. DNA of the CDR3: TGTGCCAGCAGCCAAGATCGAGGGAGTGGGAGGGAGACCCAGTACTTC.

The V gene is TRBV30, the J gene TRBJ2-5; tentative D call: TRBD1 (5 bases). The CDR3 spans 12 residues. CDR1 and CDR2 from the germline V gene are GTSNPN and SVGIG (reference sequence). Trimming removed 6 bases at V and 1 base at J, with 9 bases between. The DNA for the CDR3 is TGTGCCTGCCTCAGGGCCCAAGAGACCCAGTACTTC. It encodes CACLRAQETQYF.